This T cell receptor (beta chain) was sequenced during a study of T cell responses to AZD1222 COVID-19 vaccine. Across the study: Pooling covered second doses at about 4 or about 12 weeks.

Trimming removed 1 base at V and 1 base at J, with 11 bases between. This CDR3 has 15 residues. Germline CDR1 and CDR2: SGHNT and YYREEE (reference sequence). The study's findings and limits: Among vaccine-associated CD4 TCRs, coverage spanned spike, with dominance at 160-218 and 743-854. Once two AZD1222 doses were given, Spike-specific TCR breadth and depth went up.

As concerns this clone: What it binds is unknown.

Sequencing was performed with immunoSEQ multiplex PCR; in TCRdb, only in-frame clones are kept and a portion is missing. The top ten hold around 2% of the sample, which has roughly 91,000 clones, 89% seen once. The material was peripheral blood, obtained on day 0 of AZD1222 vaccination. This receptor was taken from an adult in good health. The genes are TRBV5-4 and TRBJ1-2; D uncertain. This chain's CDR3 is CASSLIGRSNYGYTF. The CDR3 DNA reads as TGTGCCAGCAGCTTGATCGGGAGAAGTAACTATGGCTACACCTTC.